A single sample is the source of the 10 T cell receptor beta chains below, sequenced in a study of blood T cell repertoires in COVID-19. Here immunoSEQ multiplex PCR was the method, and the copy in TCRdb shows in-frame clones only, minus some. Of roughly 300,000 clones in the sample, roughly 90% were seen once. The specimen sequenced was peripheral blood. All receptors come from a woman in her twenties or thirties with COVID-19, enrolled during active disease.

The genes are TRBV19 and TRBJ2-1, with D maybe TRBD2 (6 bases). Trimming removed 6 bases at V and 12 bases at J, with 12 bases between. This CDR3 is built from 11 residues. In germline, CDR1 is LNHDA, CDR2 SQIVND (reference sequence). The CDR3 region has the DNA TGTGCCAGTAGGGGCGGGGACCTGCAGTTCTTC. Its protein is CASRGGDLQFF. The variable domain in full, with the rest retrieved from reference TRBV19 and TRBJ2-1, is DGGITQSPKYLFRKEGQNVTLSCEQNLNHDAMYWYRQDPGQGLRLIYYSQIVNDFQKGDIAEGYSVSREKKESFPLTVTSAQKNPTAFYLCASRGGDLQFFGPGTRLTVL.

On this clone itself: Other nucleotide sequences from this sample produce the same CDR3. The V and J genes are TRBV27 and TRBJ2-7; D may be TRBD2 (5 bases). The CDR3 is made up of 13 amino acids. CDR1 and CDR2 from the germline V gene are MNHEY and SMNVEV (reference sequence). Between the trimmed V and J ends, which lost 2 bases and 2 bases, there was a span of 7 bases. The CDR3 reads CASSLGRAYEQYF. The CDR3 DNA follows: TGTGCCAGCAGTTTAGGGCGGGCCTACGAGCAGTACTTC.

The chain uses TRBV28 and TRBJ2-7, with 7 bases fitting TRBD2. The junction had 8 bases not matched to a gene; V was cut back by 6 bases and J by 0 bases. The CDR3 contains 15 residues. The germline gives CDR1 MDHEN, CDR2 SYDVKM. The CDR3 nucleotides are TGTGCCAGCAGCCCTGGACTAGTCAGCTCCTACGAGCAGTACTTC. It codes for CASSPGLVSSYEQYF. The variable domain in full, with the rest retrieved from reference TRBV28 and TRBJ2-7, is DVKVTQSSRYLVKRTGEKVFLECVQDMDHENMFWYRQDPGLGLRLIYFSYDVKMKEKGDIPEGYSVSREKKERFSLILESASTNQTSMYLCASSPGLVSSYEQYFGPGTRLTVT.

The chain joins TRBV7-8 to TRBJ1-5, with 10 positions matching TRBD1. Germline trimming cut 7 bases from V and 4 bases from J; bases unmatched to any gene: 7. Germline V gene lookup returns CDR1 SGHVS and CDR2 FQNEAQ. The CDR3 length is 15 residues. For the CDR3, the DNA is TGTGCCAGCAACGATGGGACAGGGGCGAATCAGCCCCAGCATTTT. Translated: CASNDGTGANQPQHF.

CDR3 nucleotide sequence: TGTGCCAGCAGCTCCCCCCGAGAGGCCAGCTCCTATAATTCACCCCTCCACTTT. Amino acids: CASSSPREASSYNSPLHF. This rearrangement joins TRBV28 to TRBJ1-6; D is undetermined. This CDR3 comprises 18 residues. Germline CDR1 MDHEN, CDR2 SYDVKM. V was shortened by 6 bases and J by 0 bases, with 18 bases between the two germline ends.

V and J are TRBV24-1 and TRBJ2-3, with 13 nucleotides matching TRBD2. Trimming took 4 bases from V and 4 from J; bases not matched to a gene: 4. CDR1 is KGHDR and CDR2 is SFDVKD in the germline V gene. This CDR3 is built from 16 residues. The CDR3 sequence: CATSETSGRFSDTQYF. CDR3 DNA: TGTGCCACCAGTGAGACTAGCGGGAGGTTTTCAGATACGCAGTATTTT.

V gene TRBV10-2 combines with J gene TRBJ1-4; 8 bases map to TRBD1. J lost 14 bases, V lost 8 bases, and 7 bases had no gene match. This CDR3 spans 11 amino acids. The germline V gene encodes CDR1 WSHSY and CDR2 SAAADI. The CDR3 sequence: CASGDRSHLFF. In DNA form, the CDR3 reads TGCGCCAGCGGGGACAGGTCGCATCTGTTTTTT.

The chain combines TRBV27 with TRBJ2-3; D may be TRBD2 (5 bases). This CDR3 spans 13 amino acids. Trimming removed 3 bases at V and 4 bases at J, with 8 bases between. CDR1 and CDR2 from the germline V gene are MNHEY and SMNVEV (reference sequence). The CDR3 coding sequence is TGTGCCAGCAGTTTTAGCGATTCAGATACGCAGTATTTT. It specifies CASSFSDSDTQYF.

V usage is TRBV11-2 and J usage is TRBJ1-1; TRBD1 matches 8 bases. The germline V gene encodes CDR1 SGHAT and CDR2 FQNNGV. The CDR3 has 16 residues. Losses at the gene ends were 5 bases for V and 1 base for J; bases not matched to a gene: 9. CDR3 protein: CASSTPIQGGNTEAFF. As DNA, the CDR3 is TGTGCCAGCAGCACTCCCATACAGGGGGGGAACACTGAAGCTTTCTTT.

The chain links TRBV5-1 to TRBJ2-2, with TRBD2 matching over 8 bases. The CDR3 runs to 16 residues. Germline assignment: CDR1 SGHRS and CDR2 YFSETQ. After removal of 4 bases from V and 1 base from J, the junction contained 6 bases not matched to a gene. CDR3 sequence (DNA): TGCGCCAGCAGCCTTGGACTAGCCGTGAACACCGGGGAGCTGTTTTTT. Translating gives CASSLGLAVNTGELFF.